These T cell receptor beta chains were read from a single sample in a study of T cell responses to AZD1222 COVID-19 vaccine. Produced via immunoSEQ multiplex PCR; TCRdb's table is partial and in-frame only. The sample yields more than 55,000 clones, roughly nine tenths seen once. Here the sequenced sample was peripheral blood, taken 28 days after the second AZD1222 dose. The receptor source for this set is an adult who received the AZD1222 COVID-19 vaccine. CDR3s include the opening cysteine and the closing phenylalanine or tryptophan.

j_gene	v_gene	CDR3aa
TRBJ1-5	TRBV6-4	CASSDWGPQHF
TRBJ1-6	TRBV19	CASSYRDGGSPLHF
TRBJ2-7	TRBV10-1	CASSESGDRAYEQYF
TRBJ2-3	TRBV7-2	CALKERAATDTQYF
TRBJ1-1	TRBV2	CASRRDSQSEAFF
TRBJ2-7	TRBV7-9	CASSLSRSGGSYEQYF
TRBJ1-1	TRBV11-2	CASSLDFGNTEAFF
TRBJ1-1	TRBV30	CAWSPISSHTEAFF
TRBJ2-2	TRBV5-4	CASSSGGHPNTGELFF
TRBJ1-2	TRBV6-6	CASSPTRAGFLDYGYTF
TRBJ2-7	TRBV4-1	CASSQNRDRVYEQYF
TRBJ2-3	TRBV7-8	CASSLGFGRGQPDTQYF
TRBJ1-5	TRBV7-9	CASSLMYSNQPQHF
TRBJ2-7	TRBV19	CASSITTFYEQYF
TRBJ2-7	TRBV7-2	CASSLADRVGYEQYF
TRBJ2-7	TRBV6-5	CASSYSEQGDSYEQYF
TRBJ2-7	TRBV5-4	CASSSPSGEVYEQYF
TRBJ1-4	TRBV27	CASSLLGPSRGEKLFF
TRBJ1-6	TRBV4-1	CASSLSGTSPLHF
TRBJ2-3	TRBV7-7	CASSLAALAGGPPTDTQYF
TRBJ2-5	TRBV6-5	CASSYSELALGETQYF
TRBJ2-7	TRBV19	CASGLAGTTYEQYF
TRBJ2-1	TRBV10-2	CASSDPLILVYNEQFF
TRBJ2-7	TRBV7-9	CASSFRANSYEQYF
TRBJ1-1	TRBV19	CASSGMDSLENTEAFF
TRBJ2-3	TRBV30	CAWREQGVDTQYF
TRBJ2-7	TRBV7-2	CASSSAGGYEQYF
TRBJ2-5	TRBV5-1	CASSLEGLAGGKTQYF
TRBJ1-4	TRBV19	CASSPDTRANEKLFF
TRBJ1-6	TRBV28	CASSLATGYSPLHF
TRBJ2-7	TRBV6-5	CASFTSSYEQYF
TRBJ2-7	TRBV10-1	CASSRDKAYEQYF
TRBJ2-1	TRBV4-3	CASSQVRTSYNEQFF
TRBJ1-2	TRBV6-5	CASSRDRGGYGYTF
TRBJ1-6	TRBV6-6	CASRGTVNSPLHF
TRBJ2-7	TRBV5-1	CASSLGDRAYEQYF
TRBJ2-2	TRBV5-1	CASPESGGELFF
TRBJ2-7	TRBV28	CASSSTGTGRTYEQYF
TRBJ2-7	TRBV6-5	CASSTRLAGGVEQYF
TRBJ1-3	TRBV3-1/TRBV3-2	CASSQGTTGGNTIYF
TRBJ1-6	TRBV30	CAWRLFGRTNSPLHF
TRBJ1-5	TRBV19	CASRSVGGSNQPQHF
TRBJ2-2	TRBV9	CASSVLDTGELFF
TRBJ1-1	TRBV7-2	CASSSQPPGNTEAFF
TRBJ2-1	TRBV5-1	CASRGTSGSRGEQFF
TRBJ1-5	TRBV10-2	CASSPGQGSQPQHF
TRBJ1-1	TRBV5-4	CASSLDRIGTEAFF
TRBJ2-7	TRBV12-3/TRBV12-4	CASSSPPRGEQYF
TRBJ2-7	TRBV19	CASSHTAAYEQYF
TRBJ1-4	TRBV28	CASSTGPNEKLFF
TRBJ1-4	TRBV12-5	CASGLVLGGQGIKLFF
TRBJ1-4	TRBV5-8	CASSLRPTLRGNEKLFF
TRBJ1-2	TRBV6-2/TRBV6-3	CASSYLRTDYGYTF
TRBJ1-4	TRBV5-6	CASSLGAGTGGGKLFF
TRBJ1-6	TRBV27	CASSLSPGYSPLHF
TRBJ1-3	TRBV9	CASSVTVGNTIYF
TRBJ2-5	TRBV27	CASSREWTAKETQYF
TRBJ2-2	TRBV9	CASSVEFGAATGELFF
TRBJ1-5	TRBV19	CASSMGSNQPQHF
TRBJ2-7	TRBV12-5	CASGLVQSGAPYEQYF